This T cell receptor (beta chain) stems from a study of post-analysis software for immune sequencing data. Study summary: Included among the disease courses, which were recorded for the cohort, were relapsing-remitting, secondary progressive and progressive-relapsing multiple sclerosis.

The TCR beta cDNA libraries carried unique molecular identifiers. MiXCR, run by TCRdb on the PCR reads, gives a single entry per CDR3 protein. There are roughly 620,000 distinct CDR3 sequences in the sample; about 40% occur only once, and 1.5% to 2% lies in the top ten. This clonotype was counted between two and nine times. Antigen unknown. Study-wide findings and caveats: People with multiple sclerosis had a significantly lower normalized Chao1 diversity than controls did. The five TRBV segments detected at higher frequency in patients than in controls included TRBV5-6, TRBV5-1 and TRBV20-1.

The V gene end was trimmed by 5 bases and the J gene end by 8 bases; junction bases not matched to a gene: 11. There are 14 residues in the CDR3. Germline V gene lookup returns CDR1 MNHEY and CDR2 SVGAGI. This receptor was obtained from a girl aged 5-17 years with multiple sclerosis. The sample was blood. This chain connects TRBV6-5 to TRBJ1-2, with 7 bases matching TRBD1. The CDR3 nucleotides read TGTGCCAGCAGTAACCCAGGGGGAGAAAGAGGCTACACCTTC. Translation gives CASSNPGGERGYTF.